One and the same sample provided the 5 T cell receptor beta chains below, sequenced in a study of OX40 agonist ivuxolimab in advanced cancers. TCRdb keeps only in-frame clones here, not all; method: immunoSEQ multiplex PCR. The sample has 40,000 or so clones; around 92% are singletons. This specimen consisted of CD4+ or CD8+ T cells sorted from blood, obtained in a trial of the OX40 agonist ivuxolimab. All receptors come from an adult with an advanced solid tumor such as melanoma, head and neck, liver or kidney cancer.

CDR3 loop: CARSLDREGNQPQHF. CDR3 DNA: TGTGCCAGAAGCTTGGACAGGGAGGGAAATCAGCCCCAGCATTTT. This rearrangement joins TRBV5-3 to TRBJ1-5; D might be TRBD1 (6 bases). TRBV5-3 is treated as an ORF (open reading frame) with a function not yet certain. The length of the CDR3 is 15 residues. Trimming took 0 bases from V and 4 from J, leaving 11 bases between them.

CDR3 sequence (DNA): TGTGCCAGCTCACTTGGCGGGGGCAACTACGAGCAGTACTTC. Translation gives CASSLGGGNYEQYF. V and J are TRBV18 and TRBJ2-7; D possibly corresponds to TRBD2 (7 bases). Trimming removed 4 bases at V and 3 bases at J, with 13 bases between. This CDR3 has 14 residues. CDR1 KGHSH and CDR2 LQKENI come from the germline V gene.

The gene calls are TRBV5-1 and TRBJ1-2; D remains ambiguous. V was trimmed by 0 bases and J by 8 bases, leaving 17 bases between them. From germline, CDR1 is SGHRS and CDR2 YFSETQ. This CDR3 spans 15 amino acids. In DNA form, the CDR3 reads TGCGCCAGCAGCTTGGACCCATCTTGGGGAGGCGGCTACACCTTC. Its protein product is CASSLDPSWGGGYTF.

The CDR3 sequence: CASSQDLAGASSYEQYF. The CDR3 nucleotides read TGCGCCAGCAGCCAAGACCTAGCGGGGGCGAGCTCCTACGAGCAGTACTTC. V gene TRBV4-3 combines with J gene TRBJ2-7, with TRBD2 matching 10 bases. V lost 0 bases and J lost 0; bases outside the gene matches: 5. CDR1 and CDR2 (germline): LGHNA, YSLEER. The CDR3 loop spans 17 amino acids.

The CDR3 reads CASSLDSGFSGNQPQHF. The CDR3 region has the DNA TGTGCCAGCAGCTTGGATTCAGGGTTTTCGGGCAATCAGCCCCAGCATTTT. This chain connects TRBV5-8 to TRBJ1-5, with D possibly TRBD1 on 5 matching bases. The ends were cut back, 0 bases at V and 2 bases at J, with 15 bases in the middle. Germline CDR1 is SGHTS and CDR2 is YDEGEE. There are 17 residues in the CDR3.